This is a list of T cell receptor beta chains from one sample in a study of blood T cell repertoires in COVID-19. Sequencing was performed with immunoSEQ multiplex PCR; in TCRdb, only in-frame clones are kept and a portion is missing. The data hold about 120,000 clones, with around 80% observed a single time. Sample: peripheral blood. The receptors were sampled from a woman aged 45-60 years with acute or convalescent COVID-19. Both conserved end residues are part of each CDR3.

v_call cdr3_length cdr3_aa
TRBV10-1 16 CASSTRQLYSNQPQHF
TRBV6-5 14 CASSRQGNTGELFF
TRBV19 12 CATRTGNLGYTF
TRBV9 16 CASSVAAGAYRETQYF
TRBV6-5 14 CASSPGQGVKKLFF
TRBV28 13 CASRKGGLNTIYF
TRBV6-2/TRBV6-3 16 CASSFLAGGNQETQYF
TRBV6-2/TRBV6-3 17 CASSYVVSSGEYNEQFF
TRBV7-8 20 CASSLGGGLRRGGAYNEQFF
TRBV10-3 17 CAISESETDTSTDTQYF
TRBV11-2 14 CASSLDSSGNTIYF
TRBV9 16 CASSPSTSGEWYEQFF
TRBV28 15 CASISGSFSNQPQHF
TRBV27 12 CASSSLGAKTFF
TRBV19 14 CATLDRGWTGELFF
TRBV28 13 CASSNRGLAGVDF
TRBV25-1 13 CASSDLRVEKLFF